This T cell receptor (beta chain) was documented in a study of T cell responses to AZD1222 COVID-19 vaccine. This CDR3 contains 15 residues. Trimming removed 0 bases from V and 0 bases from J, with 9 bases in between. Germline values: CDR1 GTSNPN, CDR2 SVGIG (reference sequence). This clone was picked up one time. The method was immunoSEQ multiplex PCR; TCRdb's version includes in-frame clones alone and lacks a portion of them. The sample lists 150,000 or so clones; 70% to 90% were seen once. This clonotype was obtained from an adult in good health. This rearrangement joins TRBV30 to TRBJ1-3; D is unresolved. This sample comprised peripheral blood, obtained on day 0 of AZD1222 vaccination. CDR3 nucleotides: TGTGCCTGGAGTGTAGGCCGGAACTCTGGAAACACCATATATTTT. Translation: CAWSVGRNSGNTIYF.